Here is one T cell receptor (beta chain) with its context. The source of the sample is a study of blood T cell repertoires in COVID-19. Across the whole study: Italy, Spain and the United States were the sources of the convalescent and acute COVID-19 samples. PBMCs, B-cell-depleted T cells, or T cells provided the cDNA or gDNA that made up the material.

In the original workflow: Estimates of nucleated cell counts were drawn from the amplification of reference gene primers. Repertoires were generated with immunoSEQ multiplex PCR, while TCRdb's copy carries only in-frame clones and drops some. V, J and clone size are taken as reported in that table, and D and trimming were inferred from the DNA itself. Of about 74,000 clones in the sample, about 90% are singletons; the top ten hold more than 0.85%. The trim removed 4 bases at V and 3 bases at J, leaving 5 bases unmatched. This CDR3 has 15 residues. Looked up from germline, CDR1 is MNHEY and CDR2 is SMNVEV (reference sequence).

The V call is TRBV27, the J call TRBJ2-3; 9 bases line up with TRBD1. The sequence was collected from a woman aged 50 to 60 in a cohort sampled during active COVID-19. The specimen was peripheral blood. CDR3 in amino acids: CASSSIQGATDTQYF. The CDR3 nucleotides read TGTGCCAGCAGTTCGATACAGGGGGCAACAGATACGCAGTATTTT.